This entry lists 23 T cell receptor beta chains sequenced from one sample in a study of tumor-infiltrating lymphocytes in primary liver carcinoma. cDNA specific to TCR beta was made from 500 ng of total RNA, with a constant-region primer employed for priming. Employing slightly modified ARM-PCR, three nested multiplex PCR rounds were run, and these gave rise to the TCR beta libraries. The first two PCR rounds, around 10 cycles each, used TRBV1-TRBV30 forward primers and a C-beta reverse primer. Via MiXCR, TCRdb re-called the multiplex PCR reads, giving one row per CDR3 protein. The sample lists approximately 300,000 distinct CDR3 sequences; 65% were seen once. Germline DNA was extracted alongside blood RNA, which was obtained from unsorted whole blood. What was sequenced was peripheral blood. The receptors come from a man aged 40-55 years with primary liver carcinoma and hepatitis B virus infection.

The rearrangement links TRBV7-9 to TRBJ1-2, with a possible D match to TRBD1 (5 bases). The germline CDR1 and CDR2 sequences are SEHNR and FQNEAQ (reference sequence). This CDR3 has 18 residues. V dropped 0 bases and J dropped 5 bases, with 22 bases sitting between them. In nucleotides, the CDR3 is TGTGCCAGCAGCTTAGCCTCGCCGTGGCAGGGCGACAAATATGGCTACACCTTC. It specifies CASSLASPWQGDKYGYTF. The full variable domain, in which reference TRBV7-9 and TRBJ1-2 provide the parts outside the CDR3, is DTGVSQNPRHKITKRGQNVTFRCDPISEHNRLYWYRQTLGQGPEFLTYFQNEAQLEKSRLLSDRFSAERPKGSFSTLEIQRTEQGDSAMYLCASSLASPWQGDKYGYTFGSGTRLTVV.

The chain carries TRBV7-9 and TRBJ2-6, with a weak D call TRBD1 (5 bases). This CDR3 contains 15 residues. CDR1 is SEHNR, CDR2 FQNEAQ, per germline (reference sequence). V was trimmed by 5 bases and J by 1 base, leaving 9 bases between them. The CDR3 DNA reads TGTGCCAGCAGCCTGACAGTATCTGGGGCCAACGTCCTGACTTTC. Its protein product is CASSLTVSGANVLTF.

This chain links TRBV11-2 with TRBJ1-3; no clear D. The V end was cut by 1 base, the J end by 4 bases, with 8 bases between. CDR3 length equals 14 residues. In germline, CDR1 is SGHAT, CDR2 FQNNGV. CDR3 DNA sequence: TGTGCCAGCAGCTTAGTCCAGTCGGGAAACACCATATATTTT. This codes for CASSLVQSGNTIYF.

This clonotype came up many times. The gene calls are TRBV11-3 and TRBJ2-3, with 8 bases fitting TRBD1. The V gene's germline CDR1 is SGHNT and CDR2 YENEEA. V shed 4 bases and J 6 bases; nucleotides not matched to a gene: 6. This CDR3 contains 14 residues. CDR3: CASSYRGTGDTQYF. The CDR3 DNA follows: TGTGCCAGCAGCTACAGGGGGACGGGTGATACGCAGTATTTT.

This chain uses TRBV6-5 with TRBJ1-1; a weak D match, TRBD1 (6 bases). V lost 0 bases to trimming and J lost 5 bases, with 22 bases between them. The CDR3 spans 18 residues. Looked up from germline, CDR1 is MNHEY and CDR2 is SVGAGI. CDR3 coding DNA: TGTGCCAGCAGTTACTCGATGGGGGGCAGCCGGGGGGGAACTGAAGCTTTCTTT. This sequence encodes CASSYSMGGSRGGTEAFF.

For this clonotype: A much larger clone differs from this one at a single base, so this may be a read error. The chain couples TRBV29-1 to TRBJ1-2; TRBD1 might be the D (6 bases). The CDR3 loop spans 12 amino acids. Germline CDR1 and CDR2: SQVTM and ANQGSEA. CDR3 coding DNA: TGCAGCGTTGATGAGGGGGACTATGGCCACACCTTC. The encoded protein is CSVDEGDYGHTF.

The chain couples TRBV11-1 to TRBJ2-7, with a tentative D call TRBD2 (6 bases). Per germline, CDR1 SGHAT and CDR2 FQDESV (reference sequence). The CDR3 is 15 residues long. The V end was cut by 5 bases, the J end by 3 bases, with 17 bases between. The DNA for the CDR3 is TGTGCCAGCAGCCCAGCTGGAGGGTCTCACTACGAGCAGTACTTC. Protein sequence: CASSPAGGSHYEQYF. The full variable domain, rest sourced from reference TRBV11-1 and TRBJ2-7, is EAEVAQSPRYKITEKSQAVAFWCDPISGHATLYWYRQILGQGPELLVQFQDESVVDDSQLPKDRFSAERLKGVDSTLKIQPAELGDSAMYLCASSPAGGSHYEQYFGPGTRLTVT.

There are a few counts of this clonotype. V and J are TRBV5-5 and TRBJ2-1; D not certain. In germline, CDR1 is SGHKS, CDR2 YYEKEE (reference sequence). Trimming removed 0 bases at V and 2 bases at J, with 9 bases between. This CDR3 comprises 15 residues. The CDR3 bases are TGTGCCAGCAGCTTGGCGGATATAACCTACAATGAGCAGTTCTTC. This gives the protein CASSLADITYNEQFF.

Details on this clonotype: At one end the junction does not follow the germline gene, possibly because of a read error. This chain connects TRBV29-1 to TRBJ2-5; 13 bases match TRBD2. Germline V lookup: CDR1 SQVTM, CDR2 ANQGSEA. CDR3 length equals 15 residues. The CDR3 protein is CSVGGTSGNRETQYF. The DNA for the CDR3 is TGCAGTGTTGGTGGGACTAGCGGGAATAGGGAGACCCAGTACTTC.

Notes on this clonotype: One end of the junction is discordant with germline, which a read error may explain. J is TRBJ2-7 and V is TRBV11-1; D is unclear. CDR1 is SGHAT, CDR2 FQDESV, per germline (reference sequence). This CDR3 contains 16 residues. In nucleotides, the CDR3 is TGTGACAGCAGCTTGGGGTTCCGGCTATCTGACTACGAGCAGTACTTC. Translation: CDSSLGFRLSDYEQYF.

Notes on this clonotype: This may come from a read error, since a much larger clone is one base off. The rearrangement uses TRBV6-6 and TRBJ1-1, with TRBD1 matching over 7 bases. Germline CDR1 is MNHNY and CDR2 is SVGAGI (reference sequence). With 5 bases clipped from V and 8 bases from J, the junction kept 5 bases outside the gene matches. CDR3 length equals 12 residues. The CDR3 DNA follows: TGTGCCAGCAGTCAAGGGACAGCAGAAGCTTTCTTT. It specifies CASSQGTAEAFF.

This clonotype occurred a few times. A much larger clone lies a single base off, so this may be a read error. This chain connects TRBV4-1 to TRBJ2-7, with TRBD1 identical over 10 bases. This CDR3 spans 16 amino acids. The junction had 10 bases not matched to a gene; V was cut back by 3 bases and J by 5 bases. The germline V gene has CDR1 MGHRA and CDR2 YSYEKL. The CDR3 nucleotides are TGCGCCAGCAGCCACCCTCGGACAGGGGGAGGCGACGAGCAGTACTTC. It codes for CASSHPRTGGGDEQYF.

This clonotype was counted once. Mismatch with germline at one junction end may stem from a read error. The chain joins TRBV10-3 to TRBJ2-3; 7 nucleotides agree with TRBD2. CDR3 length: 13 amino acids. CDR1 is ENHRY and CDR2 is SYGVKD in the germline V gene. This CDR3 reads CAIARGVIDTQYF. Written as DNA, the CDR3 is TGCGCCATCGCCCGGGGGGTGATAGATACGCAATATTTT.

A few counts support this clonotype. The J gene is TRBJ1-1, the V gene TRBV5-5, with a possible D match to TRBD1 (5 bases). V gave up 4 bases and J gave up 1 base, with 14 bases separating them. Germline V gives CDR1 SGHKS, CDR2 YYEKEE (reference sequence). The CDR3 extends over 15 amino acids. The CDR3 DNA reads as TGTGCCAGCAGCGTGGGACCGAGCAGGAACACTGAAGCTTTCTTT. Its protein product is CASSVGPSRNTEAFF.

The chain links TRBV28 to TRBJ2-5; no reliable D call. Trimming cost V 7 bases and J 4 bases, with 7 bases left between them. The CDR3 is 11 residues long. CDR1 is MDHEN and CDR2 is SYDVKM in the germline V gene. The CDR3, as DNA: TGTGCCAGCACTTTGGGAGAGACCCAGTACTTC. This sequence encodes CASTLGETQYF.

Notes on this clonotype: A much larger clone lies one base from this, so it may be a read error. The CDR3 does not close with the conserved phenylalanine or tryptophan, likely indicating a read error. This chain uses TRBV12-3 or TRBV12-4 with TRBJ2-1, with D hard to call. This CDR3 is 16 amino acids long. Trimming left V 3 bases short and J 9 bases short, with 21 bases between. The CDR3 spells CASSFTVGIDPSEQFS. CDR3 DNA sequence: TGTGCCAGCAGTTTTACGGTAGGGATCGACCCTAGTGAGCAGTTCTCC.

The table lists this clonotype with many counts. This chain uses TRBV12-3 or TRBV12-4 with TRBJ2-6; no definite D call. Trimming took 8 bases from V and 2 from J, leaving 10 bases between them. The CDR3 is 14 amino acids. CDR3 loop: CASGLETGANVLTF. In nucleotides, the CDR3 is TGTGCCAGCGGCTTAGAAACTGGGGCCAACGTCCTGACTTTC.

In this sample, this clonotype turned up once. One junction end does not reproduce the germline sequence, and a read error may be involved. The chain carries TRBV11-3 and TRBJ2-3; tentative D call: TRBD2 (5 bases). CDR3 size: 15 residues. Germline V gene sequence: CDR1 SGHNT, CDR2 YENEEA. CDR3 amino acids: CASNLSRLSADTQYF. The DNA of the CDR3 is TGTGCCAGCAACTTATCCCGACTTAGCGCAGATACGCAGTATTTT.

The chain recombines TRBV7-9 with TRBJ1-6; D call uncertain. CDR3 length: 16 amino acids. With 5 bases removed from V and 8 bases from J, the gap between germline ends came to 19 bases. Looked up from germline, CDR1 is SEHNR and CDR2 is FQNEAQ (reference sequence). Written as DNA, the CDR3 is TGTGCCAGCAGCATATCCGAGGTGGCTGGTGATTCACCCCTCCACTTT. Amino acids: CASSISEVAGDSPLHF. The full variable domain, its missing parts supplied by reference TRBV7-9 and TRBJ1-6, is DTGVSQNPRHKITKRGQNVTFRCDPISEHNRLYWYRQTLGQGPEFLTYFQNEAQLEKSRLLSDRFSAERPKGSFSTLEIQRTEQGDSAMYLCASSISEVAGDSPLHFGNGTRLTVT.

About this clonotype itself: A junction end diverges from the germline sequence, so it may reflect a read error. The V gene is TRBV4-2, the J gene TRBJ1-5, with a possible D match to TRBD1 (5 bases). CDR3 length equals 16 residues. Germline-derived CDR1 and CDR2 are LGHNA and YNFKEQ. CDR3 in DNA: TGTGCCAGCAGTCAAGGCAGATGGGATGGGGGTCAGCCCCAGCATTTT. Protein sequence: CASSQGRWDGGQPQHF.

Ten or more counts support this clonotype. CDR3 sequence: CASSPPELYGYTF. The CDR3 DNA is TGTGCCAGCAGCCCACCGGAGCTTTATGGCTACACCTTC. V gene TRBV6-2 or TRBV6-3 combines with J gene TRBJ1-2, with unresolved D. The V end was cut by 6 bases, the J end by 5 bases, with 13 bases between. From germline, CDR1 is MNHEY and CDR2 SVGEGT. The CDR3 totals 13 residues.

As for this clonotype: One end of the junction fails to match germline, which may point to a read error. This chain connects TRBV12-3 or TRBV12-4 to TRBJ2-2; possible D gene TRBD2, 5 bases. The CDR3 extends over 13 amino acids. The CDR3 DNA follows: TGTGTCAGCGGTTTAGTGAACACCGGGGAGCTGTTTTTT. It is translated as CVSGLVNTGELFF.

This clonotype was recorded a few times. The chain recombines TRBV28 with TRBJ1-2; 12 positions agree with TRBD1. J was trimmed by 8 bases and V by 4 bases; bases with no gene match: 17. Germline loops: CDR1 MDHEN, CDR2 SYDVKM. CDR3 length: 18 amino acids. CDR3 in amino acids: CASSSPSVGTGGARGYTF. The CDR3 nucleotides read TGTGCCAGCAGTTCTCCCTCCGTAGGGACAGGGGGCGCGCGGGGCTACACCTTC.